This TCR beta chain was recorded in a study of T-cell memory formation after mild COVID-19 (dated by TCRdb to 2020 to 2023). As for the study more broadly: Most TCR sequence clusters were specific to one of the two donors. In a couple of donors, T-cell clones that expanded and contracted after mild COVID-19 were followed by sequencing TCRalpha and TCRbeta repertoires longitudinally. Two young, previously healthy adult volunteers made up the cohort, one male and one female.

V trim: 1 base; J trim: 0 bases; unmatched bases: 6. Counted from cysteine to phenylalanine, this CDR3 has 16 amino acids. Only CDR3 DNA remains: 48 bases, in frame from the first base. Taken from the germline V gene, the CDR1 and CDR2 loops are SGHAT and FQNNGV. Points on this clonotype: Its recognized antigen is unknown. No much larger clone is present one base from it, and per-base qualities are unavailable.

General findings and caveats noted by the study authors: Contracting CD4+ clones were found mainly in CM and EM memory subsets, while CD8+ clones were enriched in EMRA. The study covered only two mild cases, and larger cohorts including severe cases with pre-infection samples were considered necessary. Clones contracting from day 15 to 85 had balanced CD4/CD8 phenotypes, while a second wave expanding from day 15 to 37 was biased towards CD4+. The detection of some responding clones in pre-infection memory suggests that pre-existing cross-reactive memory T cells joined the SARS-CoV-2 response. The second-wave clones that peaked on day 37 were not confirmed to be SARS-CoV-2 specific.

TCRdb records Illumina NovaSeq 6000 as the sequencer. TCRalpha and TCRbeta cDNA libraries were built by 5'RACE with constant-segment primers, adding sample barcodes and unique molecular identifiers. RNA was extracted from every sample with Trizol reagent. Amplification of the libraries took two PCR steps, and the second step added a second sample barcode plus Illumina TruSeq adapters. Libraries were sequenced on an Illumina NovaSeq with 2 x 150 bp paired-end reads. The authors' analysis ran thus. Reads were demultiplexed and collapsed into UMI-guided consensus sequences with migec v1.2.7. Using mixcr v2.1.11, the UMI consensuses were aligned to TRA and TRB V and J templates and assembled into clonotypes. Clonotypes were classified as expanded or contracted when called significant by both edgeR and NoisET, with noise models trained on biological replicates. For edgeR calls, the thresholds were a false discovery rate-adjusted p below 0.01 and a log2 fold-change of 1. PCA with hierarchical clustering of max-normalized trajectories of the 1000 most abundant clonotypes was used as exploratory dynamics analysis. The CD4 or CD8 phenotype of responding clones was assigned using the separately sequenced CD4+ and CD8+ repertoires. TCRdb passed the public sequencing reads through fastp at Q25 and MiXCR, retaining productive beta sequences. Merged by CDR3 protein, the rows form single entries marked with the most common genes and DNA. The V and J calls, along with clone size, are taken from TCRdb and not from the paper's own processing. The sample yields about 620,000 distinct CDR3 sequences; roughly 17% were counted once. The ten largest make up around 12% of the sample.

Ficoll-Paque density gradient centrifugation was the method used to isolate PBMCs. The sequencing sample was made of PBMCs or a T cell subset sorted from them (not recorded which). Recombination linked TRBV11-2 to TRBJ2-7; 7 of the junction bases match TRBD2. The sequence came from an adult woman who had mild COVID-19 (a few samples of this study predate the infection). The sample titles of this study are shuffled in the database, so cell type and time point are left out; the donor was told from shared clones. The CDR3 protein is CASSLGREVLSYEQYF. The DNA sequence is TGTGCCAGCAGCTTAGGACGGGAGGTCCTCTCCTACGAGCAGTACTTC.